This T cell receptor beta chain was sequenced during a study of cytomegalovirus exposure and HLA in healthy donors. It was with 60 Vbeta and 13 Jbeta primers that the PCR ran. Measured with immunoSEQ multiplex PCR; TCRdb has only the in-frame clones, and not every one. Its table records around 190,000 clones. Broader study findings: Analyzed later, most CMV-associated TCR beta chains appeared HLA-restricted. A missense DCLRE1C variant was associated with V- and J-gene trimming of TCR beta chains in a later analysis, and an independent cohort replicated the association.

Concerning this clone itself: Its target is not known.

Trimming took 11 bases from V and 8 from J; bases not matched to a gene: 15. Germline CDR1 reads MDHEN; CDR2 reads SYDVKM. The length of the CDR3 is 15 residues. This TCR was sampled from a woman aged 25 to 45 in good health and CMV-seropositive. The gene calls are TRBV28 and TRBJ1-4; TRBD1 agrees at 9 bases. The sequencing sample was made of PBMCs. This CDR3 is CAASNYRGQEEKLFF. The CDR3 DNA is TGTGCCGCCAGCAATTACAGGGGGCAGGAGGAAAAACTGTTTTTT. Full variable domain (missing parts from reference TRBV28 and TRBJ1-4): DVKVTQSSRYLVKRTGEKVFLECVQDMDHENMFWYRQDPGLGLRLIYFSYDVKMKEKGDIPEGYSVSREKKERFSLILESASTNQTSMYLCAASNYRGQEEKLFFGSGTQLSVL.